This TCR beta chain was retrieved from a study of T-cell reconstitution after alpha-beta-depleted transplantation in children. Whole-study findings and limits: At day 60, the high TCRbeta diversity found in some patients originated from recipient T cells and thymic progenitors that had survived.

This clonotype was found a few times. Its specificity is unknown. The CDR3 length is 14 residues. Germline loops: CDR1 SGHRS, CDR2 YFSETQ. Trimming left V 9 bases short and J 3 bases short, with 19 bases between. For TCRbeta, the library was prepared with unique molecular identifiers. Using its own MiXCR run on the PCR reads, TCRdb lists one record per CDR3 protein. The sample contains 440,000 or so distinct CDR3 sequences, over 40% of which appear only once. This TCR came from a girl aged 2-10 years with aplastic anemia, due to receive a stem cell transplant. The chain has TRBV5-1 and TRBJ2-7; D may be TRBD2 (8 bases). The sample in question was PBMCs, obtained before TCRalphabeta/CD19-depleted stem cell transplant. The CDR3 reads CATRGSSGSYEQYF. The CDR3 DNA sequence: TGCGCCACCAGGGGGTCGAGCGGGAGCTACGAGCAGTACTTC.